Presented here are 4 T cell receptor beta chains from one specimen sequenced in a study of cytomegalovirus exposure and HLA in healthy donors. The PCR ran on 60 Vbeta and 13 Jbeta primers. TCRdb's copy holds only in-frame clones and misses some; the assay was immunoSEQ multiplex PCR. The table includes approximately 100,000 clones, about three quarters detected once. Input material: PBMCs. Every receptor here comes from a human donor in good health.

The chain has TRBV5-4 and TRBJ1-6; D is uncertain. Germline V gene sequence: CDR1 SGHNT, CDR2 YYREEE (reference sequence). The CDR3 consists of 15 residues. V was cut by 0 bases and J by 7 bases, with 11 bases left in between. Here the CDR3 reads CASSLEGTGNSPLHF. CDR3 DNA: TGTGCCAGCAGCTTGGAAGGAACGGGGAATTCACCCCTCCACTTT.

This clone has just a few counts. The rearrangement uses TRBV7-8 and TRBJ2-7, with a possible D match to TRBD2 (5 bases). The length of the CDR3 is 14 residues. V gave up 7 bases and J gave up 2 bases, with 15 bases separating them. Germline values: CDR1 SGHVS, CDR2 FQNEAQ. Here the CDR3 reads CASKLGRGTYEQYF. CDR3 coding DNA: TGTGCCAGCAAACTAGGACGCGGAACCTACGAGCAGTACTTC.

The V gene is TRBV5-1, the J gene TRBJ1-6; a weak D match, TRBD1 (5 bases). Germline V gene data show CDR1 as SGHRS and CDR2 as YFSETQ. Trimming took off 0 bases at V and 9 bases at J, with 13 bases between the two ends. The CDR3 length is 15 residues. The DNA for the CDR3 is TGCGCCAGCAGCTTGGAAGGCCGCCAGGGTTCACCCCTCCACTTT. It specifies CASSLEGRQGSPLHF. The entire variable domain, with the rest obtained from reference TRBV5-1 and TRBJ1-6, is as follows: KAGVTQTPRYLIKTRGQQVTLSCSPISGHRSVSWYQQTPGQGLQFLFEYFSETQRNKGNFPGRFSGRQFSNSRSEMNVSTLELGDSALYLCASSLEGRQGSPLHFGNGTRLTVT.

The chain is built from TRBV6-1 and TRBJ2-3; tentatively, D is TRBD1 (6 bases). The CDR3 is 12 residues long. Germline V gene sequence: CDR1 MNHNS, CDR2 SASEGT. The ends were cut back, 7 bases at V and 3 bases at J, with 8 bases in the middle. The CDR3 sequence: CASNQGTDTQYF. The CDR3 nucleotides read TGTGCCAGCAACCAGGGGACAGATACGCAGTATTTT.